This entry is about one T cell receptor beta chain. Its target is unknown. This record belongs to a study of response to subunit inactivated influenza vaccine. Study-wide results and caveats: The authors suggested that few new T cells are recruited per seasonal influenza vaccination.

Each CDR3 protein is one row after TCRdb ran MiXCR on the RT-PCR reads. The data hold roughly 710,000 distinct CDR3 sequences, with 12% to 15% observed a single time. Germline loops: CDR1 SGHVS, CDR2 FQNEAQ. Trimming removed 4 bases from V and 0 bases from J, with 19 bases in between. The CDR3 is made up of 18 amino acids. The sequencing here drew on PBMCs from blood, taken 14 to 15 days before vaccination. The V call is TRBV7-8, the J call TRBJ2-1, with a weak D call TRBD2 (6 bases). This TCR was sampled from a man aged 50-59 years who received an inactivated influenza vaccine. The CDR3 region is CASSSIRWRGGSYNEQFF. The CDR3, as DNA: TGTGCCAGCAGCTCCATCCGGTGGCGGGGAGGCTCCTACAATGAGCAGTTCTTC.